The 8 T cell receptor beta chains listed next were all sequenced from one sample in a study of T-cell memory formation after mild COVID-19 (dated by TCRdb to about 2021). Library preparation used 5' RACE. Sequenced using an Illumina NovaSeq 6000. TCRdb itself trimmed the public reads at Q25 with fastp, ran MiXCR and retained productive beta chains. Entries are consolidated by CDR3 protein sequence, retaining the most common genes and DNA. The sample table contains around 370,000 distinct CDR3 sequences; only one count was recorded for around 20% of them. Of the sample, around 13% falls within the top ten clones. Sequenced: PBMCs or a T cell subset sorted from them (not recorded which). All receptors come from an adult woman who had mild COVID-19 (a few samples of this study predate the infection). The sample titles of this study are shuffled in the database, so cell type and time point are left out; the donor was told from shared clones.

This clonotype was counted between two and nine times. The genes are TRBV20-1 and TRBJ2-7; D is possibly TRBD2 (5 bases). V was pared by 0 bases and J by 0 bases, with 15 bases between. This CDR3 comprises 16 residues. CDR1 is DFQATT and CDR2 is SNEGSKA in the germline V gene (reference sequence). In nucleotides, the CDR3 is TGCAGTGCTAGAGATTTAAGAGGGCCGAGCTCCTACGAGCAGTACTTC. Protein: CSARDLRGPSSYEQYF.

This clonotype was recorded a few times. V usage is TRBV7-9 and J usage is TRBJ2-3, with TRBD2 identical over 10 bases. J was trimmed by 2 bases and V by 3 bases; bases with no gene match: 2. CDR3 length: 15 amino acids. CDR1 is SEHNR and CDR2 is FQNEAQ in the germline V gene (reference sequence). CDR3 in amino acids: CASSFSGGATDTQYF. The CDR3 region has the DNA TGTGCCAGCAGCTTCAGCGGGGGGGCCACAGATACGCAGTATTTT.

This clonotype was seen more than once but under ten times. The V call is TRBV7-6, the J call TRBJ2-1, with 11 bases identical to TRBD1. CDR3 size: 15 residues. The germline gives CDR1 SGHVS, CDR2 FNYEAQ. V gave up 2 bases and J gave up 6 bases; unmatched junction bases: 3. CDR3 bases: TGTGCCAGCAGCTTATGGGGACAGGGGGGCAATGAGCAGTTCTTC. Its translation is CASSLWGQGGNEQFF.

J is TRBJ2-5 and V is TRBV20-1; 8 bases map to TRBD2. The junction had 2 bases not matched to a gene; V was cut back by 3 bases and J by 2 bases. CDR1 and CDR2 from the germline V gene are DFQATT and SNEGSKA (reference sequence). The CDR3 runs to 13 residues. The CDR3 nucleotides are TGCAGTGCTAGGAAGCGGGGGCAAGAGACCCAGTACTTC. It translates to CSARKRGQETQYF.

This clonotype turned up a few times. The chain has TRBV7-9 and TRBJ1-3, with TRBD1 identical over 7 bases. The CDR3 has 21 residues. J lost 0 bases, V lost 7 bases, and 24 bases had no gene match. Germline CDR1 reads SEHNR; CDR2 reads FQNEAQ (reference sequence). CDR3 nucleotide sequence: TGTGCCAGCACTACAGGGGCGTTAGGGGAATCAAACTCGAGCTCTGGAAACACCATATATTTT. Amino acids: CASTTGALGESNSSSGNTIYF. Drawing the rest from reference TRBV7-9 and TRBJ1-3, the complete variable domain is DTGVSQNPRHKITKRGQNVTFRCDPISEHNRLYWYRQTLGQGPEFLTYFQNEAQLEKSRLLSDRFSAERPKGSFSTLEIQRTEQGDSAMYLCASTTGALGESNSSSGNTIYFGEGSWLTVV.

The chain combines TRBV11-2 with TRBJ2-2; D gene uncertain. Germline values: CDR1 SGHAT, CDR2 FQNNGV. CDR3 length equals 14 residues. Trimming took off 0 bases at V and 5 bases at J, with 7 bases between the two ends. CDR3 bases: TGTGCCAGCAGCTTAGATACAGTAACCGGGGAGCTGTTTTTT. Encoded protein: CASSLDTVTGELFF.

At least ten counts were recorded for this clonotype. The chain has TRBV5-1 and TRBJ2-1; 11 bases align to TRBD1. Germline assignment: CDR1 SGHRS and CDR2 YFSETQ. The CDR3 has 16 amino acids. Trimming removed 3 bases from V and 7 bases from J; junction bases left unmatched: 9. CDR3 in DNA: TGCGCCAGCAGCTGGGATCCCGGGACAGGGGGGAATGAGCAGTTCTTC. Its protein product is CASSWDPGTGGNEQFF.

The sample holds a few counts of this clonotype. The chain carries TRBV25-1 and TRBJ2-3; possible D gene TRBD2, 7 bases. The CDR3 is 15 residues long. Germline lookup yields CDR1 MGHDK and CDR2 SYGVNS. Trimming stripped 3 bases from V and 3 bases from J, with 13 bases between. The CDR3, as DNA: TGTGCCAGCAGTGATTGGAGGGGGGGGACAGATACGCAGTATTTT. It encodes CASSDWRGGTDTQYF.